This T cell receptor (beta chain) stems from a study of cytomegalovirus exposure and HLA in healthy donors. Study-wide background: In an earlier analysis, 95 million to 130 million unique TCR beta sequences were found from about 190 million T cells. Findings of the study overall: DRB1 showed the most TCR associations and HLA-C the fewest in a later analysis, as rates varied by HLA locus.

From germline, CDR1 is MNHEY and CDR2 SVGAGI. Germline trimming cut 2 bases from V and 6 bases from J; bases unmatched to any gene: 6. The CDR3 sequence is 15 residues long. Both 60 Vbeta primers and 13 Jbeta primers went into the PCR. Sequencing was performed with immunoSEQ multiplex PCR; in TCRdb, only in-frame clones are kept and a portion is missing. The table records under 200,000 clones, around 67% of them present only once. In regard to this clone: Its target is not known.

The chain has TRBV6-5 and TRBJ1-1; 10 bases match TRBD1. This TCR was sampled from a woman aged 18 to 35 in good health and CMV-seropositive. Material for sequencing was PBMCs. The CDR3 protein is CASSYRGQGYPEAFF. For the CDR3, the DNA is TGTGCCAGCAGTTACAGGGGACAGGGGTATCCTGAAGCTTTCTTT.